This T cell receptor beta chain was captured by sequencing in a study of identical twins. This clonotype was seen repeatedly, ten times or more. V was trimmed by 3 bases and J by 8 bases, leaving 11 bases between them. The CDR3 length is 12 residues. Germline assignment: CDR1 DFQATT and CDR2 SNEGSKA (reference sequence). Through template switching, a universal primer site was introduced, and the cDNA contained unique molecular identifiers. Each CDR3 protein gets one entry after TCRdb re-called the 5' RACE reads with MiXCR. The sample shows about 240,000 distinct CDR3 sequences, roughly 13% of them seen only once. These data are also associated with another study on yellow fever vaccine responses in identical twins.

The sample taken for sequencing was memory (CD45RO+) T cells sorted from blood. This receptor was obtained from a woman under 30 in good health. The chain employs TRBV20-1 and TRBJ1-3; D is ambiguous. The CDR3 bases are TGCAGTGCTAGTAGAGGTAGAGACACCATATATTTT. Translated: CSASRGRDTIYF.